This section outlines one T cell receptor beta chain sequence together with its context. Its antigen is still unknown. A much larger clone differs from this one at a single base, so this may be a read error. This sample is drawn from a study of T cell repertoires in cytomegalovirus infection (dated by TCRdb to the late 2010s). With regard to the full study: The HLA type of each donor mattered for the analysis, because public TCR beta signatures pointed to carriage of CMV infection along with the matching HLA type.

The paper's findings and limits, for the study overall: The ex vivo response was dominated by HLA-C-restricted CMV-specific TCR beta clonotypes, and the single most frequent clonotype in two of eight donors was supplied by these HLA-C-restricted clonotypes. In both this cohort and an independent cohort of 352 donors, the cumulative frequency of public TCR beta family members distinguished carriers of CMV infection plus the relevant HLA type.

Instrument used: Illumina HiSeq 1500. The public reads were reprocessed in TCRdb via fastp at Q25 and MiXCR, keeping in-frame beta chains. For every CDR3 protein sequence, its rows merge into one entry that carries the most common genes and DNA. Across this sample there are around 140,000 distinct CDR3 sequences, with about 6% seen only once. The biggest ten clones account for more than 15% of the sample. Sequenced input: PBMCs. The sequence was obtained from a human donor in good health (CMV status not recorded). Some clones in this sample may be carry-over from other donors' samples.

The bases read TGCAGTGCTCCAAGGTCTAGGGCCAACGTCCTGACTTTC. Its amino acids are CSAPRSRANVLTF. This chain is built from TRBV20-1 and TRBJ2-6, with an unclear D gene assignment. For CDR1 and CDR2, the germline V gene (reference sequence) lists DFQATT and SNEGSKA. The CDR3 starts with the cysteine, ends with the phenylalanine, and has 13 residues. Kept here is only the CDR3 DNA, which spans 39 bases and is read in frame from base 1. V loses 5 bases of germline sequence and J loses 5 bases, and the interval between the two ends is 10 bases.